These 7 T cell receptor beta chains originate from one sample sequenced in a study of T cell clonotyping in hematopoietic cell transplantation. The method was immunoSEQ multiplex PCR; TCRdb's version includes in-frame clones alone and lacks a portion of them. The data show approximately 8,000 clones, about 70% seen once. The input for sequencing was peripheral blood mononuclear cells, taken 100 days after allogeneic stem cell transplant. Every receptor here comes from a male patient between 60 and 69 years old who had an allogeneic stem cell transplant from an unrelated donor, so the T cells may come from the graft donor. Some clones in this sample may be carry-over from other donors' samples.

Sample share makes this clone medium-sized (0.01 to 0.1%). This rearrangement joins TRBV2 to TRBJ1-5; 11 bases fit TRBD1. This CDR3 spans 16 amino acids. With 1 base clipped from V and 4 bases from J, the junction kept 3 bases outside the gene matches. Germline values: CDR1 SNHLY, CDR2 FYNNEI. Here the CDR3 reads CASSEEGTGGNQPQHF. CDR3 sequence (DNA): TGTGCCAGCAGTGAAGAAGGGACAGGGGGTAATCAGCCCCAGCATTTT. The whole variable domain, filled in from reference TRBV2 and TRBJ1-5, reads EPEVTQTPSHQVTQMGQEVILRCVPISNHLYFYWYRQILGQKVEFLVSFYNNEISEKSEIFDDQFSVERPDGSNFTLKIRSTKLEDSAMYFCASSEEGTGGNQPQHFGDGTRLSIL.

J is TRBJ2-7 and V is TRBV6-4; D gene unclear. This CDR3 contains 15 residues. The ends were cut back, 7 bases at V and 0 bases at J, with 16 bases in the middle. Germline V gene data show CDR1 as MRHNA and CDR2 as SNTAGT. CDR3 coding DNA: TGTGCCAGCACAGACGCTATGTTGAGCTCCTACGAGCAGTACTTC. This codes for CASTDAMLSSYEQYF.

The genes are TRBV4-1 and TRBJ2-3; TRBD1 agrees at 7 bases. The J segment lost 0 bases and the V segment lost 0 bases, leaving 3 bases of the junction unmatched. The length of the CDR3 is 16 residues. Germline assignment: CDR1 MGHRA and CDR2 YSYEKL. Here the CDR3 DNA reads TGCGCCAGCAGCCAAGAGAAGGGGGCTAGCACAGATACGCAGTATTTT. Amino acids: CASSQEKGASTDTQYF.

The rearrangement joins TRBV9 to TRBJ1-2; D remains unclear. There are 14 residues in the CDR3. V was shortened by 0 bases and J by 1 base, with 7 bases between the two germline ends. Germline V CDR1 and CDR2: SGDLS, YYNGEE. In DNA, the CDR3 is TGTGCCAGCAGCGTAGCTCCAAATAACTATGGCTACACCTTC. Translating it yields CASSVAPNNYGYTF. Together with reference TRBV9 and TRBJ1-2, the CDR3 gives the full variable domain: DSGVTQTPKHLITATGQRVTLRCSPRSGDLSVYWYQQSLDQGLQFLIQYYNGEERAKGNILERFSAQQFPDLHSELNLSSLELGDSALYFCASSVAPNNYGYTFGSGTRLTVV.

The chain is built from TRBV7-2 and TRBJ2-3; 8 bases are a match to TRBD1. Germline V gene data show CDR1 as SGHTA and CDR2 as FQGNSA. The V and J ends lost 3 bases and 1 base, in that order; junction bases with no gene match: 9. This CDR3 is 17 amino acids long. Written as DNA, the CDR3 is TGTGCCAGCAGCTTGCGGACAGGGAGTATAGGCACAGATACGCAGTATTTT. This codes for CASSLRTGSIGTDTQYF. Full variable domain (missing parts from reference TRBV7-2 and TRBJ2-3): GAGVSQSPSNKVTEKGKDVELRCDPISGHTALYWYRQSLGQGLEFLIYFQGNSAPDKSGLPSDRFSAERTGGSVSTLTIQRTQQEDSAVYLCASSLRTGSIGTDTQYFGPGTRLTVL.

The chain combines TRBV7-9 with TRBJ1-2; the D gene is possibly TRBD1 (6 bases). This CDR3 has 13 residues. Germline V gives CDR1 SEHNR, CDR2 FQNEAQ (reference sequence). V was clipped by 5 bases and J by 7 bases, with 14 bases between them. For the CDR3, the DNA is TGTGCCAGCAGCGCCGGGACAACGGGTGGCTACACCTTC. Its translation is CASSAGTTGGYTF.

The rearrangement uses TRBV7-3 and TRBJ2-3; D gene unclear. The CDR3 extends over 11 amino acids. CDR1 SGHTA and CDR2 FQGTGA come from the germline V gene. V shed 3 bases and J shed 2 bases, with 0 bases lying between them. The CDR3: CASSFTDTQYF. The CDR3 nucleotides are TGTGCCAGCAGCTTCACAGATACGCAGTATTTT. Supplemented by reference TRBV7-3 and TRBJ2-3, the full variable domain reads GAGVSQTPSNKVTEKGKYVELRCDPISGHTALYWYRQSLGQGPEFLIYFQGTGAADDSGLPNDRFFAVRPEGSVSTLKIQRTERGDSAVYLCASSFTDTQYFGPGTRLTVL.